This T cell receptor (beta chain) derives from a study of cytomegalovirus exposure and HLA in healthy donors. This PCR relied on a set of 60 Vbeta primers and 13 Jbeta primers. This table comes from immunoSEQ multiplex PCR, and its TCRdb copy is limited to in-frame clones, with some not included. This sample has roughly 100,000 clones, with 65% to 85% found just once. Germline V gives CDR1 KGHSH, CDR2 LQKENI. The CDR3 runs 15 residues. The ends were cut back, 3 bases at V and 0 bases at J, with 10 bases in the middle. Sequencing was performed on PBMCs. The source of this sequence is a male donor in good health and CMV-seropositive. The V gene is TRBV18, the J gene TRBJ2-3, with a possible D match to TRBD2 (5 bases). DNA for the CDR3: TGTGCCAGCTCACCCGCTGGCGGGAGCACAGATACGCAGTATTTT. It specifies CASSPAGGSTDTQYF.